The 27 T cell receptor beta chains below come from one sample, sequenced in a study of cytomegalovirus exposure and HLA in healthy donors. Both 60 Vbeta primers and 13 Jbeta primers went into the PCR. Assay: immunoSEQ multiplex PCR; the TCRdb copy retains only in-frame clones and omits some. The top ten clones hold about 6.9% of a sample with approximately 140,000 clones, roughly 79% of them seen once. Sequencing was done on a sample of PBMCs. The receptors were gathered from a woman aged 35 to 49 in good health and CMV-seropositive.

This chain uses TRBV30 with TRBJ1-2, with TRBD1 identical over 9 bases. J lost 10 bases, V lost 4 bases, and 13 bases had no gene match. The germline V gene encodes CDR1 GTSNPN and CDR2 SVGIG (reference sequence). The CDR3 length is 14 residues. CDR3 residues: CAWKYRGRGGFYTF. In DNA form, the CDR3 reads TGTGCCTGGAAATACAGGGGGCGCGGAGGATTCTACACCTTC.

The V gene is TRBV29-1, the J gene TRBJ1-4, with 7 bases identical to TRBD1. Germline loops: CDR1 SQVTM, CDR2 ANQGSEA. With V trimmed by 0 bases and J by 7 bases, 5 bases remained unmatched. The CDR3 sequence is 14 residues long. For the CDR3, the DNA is TGCAGCGTTGAAGAAAGGGGGCCGGGTGAAAAACTGTTTTTT. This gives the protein CSVEERGPGEKLFF.

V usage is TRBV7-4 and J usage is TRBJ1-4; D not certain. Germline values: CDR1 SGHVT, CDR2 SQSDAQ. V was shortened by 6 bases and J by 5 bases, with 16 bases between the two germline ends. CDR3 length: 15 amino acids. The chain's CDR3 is CASSPATAQNEKLFF. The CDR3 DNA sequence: TGTGCCAGCAGTCCGGCGACTGCCCAAAATGAAAAACTGTTTTTT.

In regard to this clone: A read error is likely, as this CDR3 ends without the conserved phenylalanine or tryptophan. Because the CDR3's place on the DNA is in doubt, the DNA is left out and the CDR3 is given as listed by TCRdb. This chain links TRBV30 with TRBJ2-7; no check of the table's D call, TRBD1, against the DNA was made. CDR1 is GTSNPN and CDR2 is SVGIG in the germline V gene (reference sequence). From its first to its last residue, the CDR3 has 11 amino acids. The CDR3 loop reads CAWSVSQAHVY.

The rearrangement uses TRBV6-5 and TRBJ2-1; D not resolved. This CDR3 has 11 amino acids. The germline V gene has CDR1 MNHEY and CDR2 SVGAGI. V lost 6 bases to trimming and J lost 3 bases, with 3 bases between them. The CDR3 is CASSRYNEQFF. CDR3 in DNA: TGTGCCAGCAGCCGCTACAATGAGCAGTTCTTC.

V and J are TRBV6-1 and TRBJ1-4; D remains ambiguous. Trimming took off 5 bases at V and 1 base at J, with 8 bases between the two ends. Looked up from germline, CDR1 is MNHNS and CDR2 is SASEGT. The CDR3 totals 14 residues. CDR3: CASSSTVTNEKLFF. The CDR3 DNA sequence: TGTGCCAGCAGTTCCACAGTAACTAATGAAAAACTGTTTTTT.

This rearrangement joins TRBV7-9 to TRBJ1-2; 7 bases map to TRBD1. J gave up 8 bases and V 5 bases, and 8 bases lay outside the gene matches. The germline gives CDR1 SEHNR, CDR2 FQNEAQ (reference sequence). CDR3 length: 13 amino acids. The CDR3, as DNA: TGTGCCAGCAGCGCGACAGGGACGCGGGGCTACACCTTC. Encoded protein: CASSATGTRGYTF. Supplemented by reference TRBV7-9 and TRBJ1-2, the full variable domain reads DTGVSQNPRHKITKRGQNVTFRCDPISEHNRLYWYRQTLGQGPEFLTYFQNEAQLEKSRLLSDRFSAERPKGSFSTLEIQRTEQGDSAMYLCASSATGTRGYTFGSGTRLTVV.

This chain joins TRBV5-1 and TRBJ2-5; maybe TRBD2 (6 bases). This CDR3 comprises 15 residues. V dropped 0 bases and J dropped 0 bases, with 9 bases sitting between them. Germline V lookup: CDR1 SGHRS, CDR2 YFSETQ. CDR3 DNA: TGCGCCAGCAGCTTGGTCGCTAGCGACCAAGAGACCCAGTACTTC. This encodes CASSLVASDQETQYF. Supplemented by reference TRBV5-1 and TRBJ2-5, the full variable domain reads KAGVTQTPRYLIKTRGQQVTLSCSPISGHRSVSWYQQTPGQGLQFLFEYFSETQRNKGNFPGRFSGRQFSNSRSEMNVSTLELGDSALYLCASSLVASDQETQYFGPGTRLLVL.

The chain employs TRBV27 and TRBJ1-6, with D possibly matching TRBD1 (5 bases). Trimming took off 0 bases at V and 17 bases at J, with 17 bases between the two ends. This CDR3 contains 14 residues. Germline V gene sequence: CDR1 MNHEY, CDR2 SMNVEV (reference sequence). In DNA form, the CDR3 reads TGTGCCAGCAGTTTATCGACTAGGCTGGGGCATTTCCACTTT. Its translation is CASSLSTRLGHFHF.

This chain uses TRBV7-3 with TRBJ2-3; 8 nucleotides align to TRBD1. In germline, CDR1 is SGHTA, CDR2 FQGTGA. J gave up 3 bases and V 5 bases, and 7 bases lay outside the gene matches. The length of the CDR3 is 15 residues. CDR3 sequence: CASSRSRDRTDTQYF. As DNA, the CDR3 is TGTGCCAGCAGCCGCTCTCGGGACAGGACAGATACGCAGTATTTT.

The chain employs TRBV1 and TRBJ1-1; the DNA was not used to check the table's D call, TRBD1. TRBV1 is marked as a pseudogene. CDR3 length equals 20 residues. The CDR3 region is CTSSQDRDRGFGGHETEAFF. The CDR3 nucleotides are TGCACCAGCAGCCAAGATAGGGACAGGGGGTTCGGTGGCCACGAGACTGAAGCTTTCTTT.

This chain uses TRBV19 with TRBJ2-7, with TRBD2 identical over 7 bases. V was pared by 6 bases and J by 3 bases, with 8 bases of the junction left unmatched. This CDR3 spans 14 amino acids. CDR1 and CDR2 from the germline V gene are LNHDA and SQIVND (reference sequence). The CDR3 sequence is CASSRVGGGYEQYF. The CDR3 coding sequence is TGTGCCAGTAGCAGAGTGGGGGGGGGCTACGAGCAGTACTTC.

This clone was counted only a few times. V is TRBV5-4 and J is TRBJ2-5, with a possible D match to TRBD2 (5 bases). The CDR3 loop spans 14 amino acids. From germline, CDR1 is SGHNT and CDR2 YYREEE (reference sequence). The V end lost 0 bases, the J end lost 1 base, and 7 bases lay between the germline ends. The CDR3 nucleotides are TGTGCCAGCAGCTTGGCGGGATCCCAAGAGACCCAGTACTTC. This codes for CASSLAGSQETQYF.

The CDR3 sequence: CASSGHDSSYEQYF. Here the CDR3 DNA reads TGTGCCAGCAGTGGACACGATAGCTCCTACGAGCAGTACTTC. The chain combines TRBV6-5 with TRBJ2-7, with a tentative D call TRBD1 (5 bases). Per germline, CDR1 MNHEY and CDR2 SVGAGI. The V and J ends lost 5 bases and 0 bases respectively, with 11 bases between them. The CDR3 has 14 residues.

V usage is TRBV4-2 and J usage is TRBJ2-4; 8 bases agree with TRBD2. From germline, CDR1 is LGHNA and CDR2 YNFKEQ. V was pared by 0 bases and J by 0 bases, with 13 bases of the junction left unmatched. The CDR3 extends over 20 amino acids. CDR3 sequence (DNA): TGTGCCAGCAGCCAAGATCAAACTAGCGGAACTGGATTAGCCAAAAACATTCAGTACTTC. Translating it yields CASSQDQTSGTGLAKNIQYF.

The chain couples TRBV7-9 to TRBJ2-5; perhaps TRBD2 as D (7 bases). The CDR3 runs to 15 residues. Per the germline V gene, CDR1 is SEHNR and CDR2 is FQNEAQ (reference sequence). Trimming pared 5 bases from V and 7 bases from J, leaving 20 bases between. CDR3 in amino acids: CASSVGGGAGGTQYF. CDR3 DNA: TGTGCCAGCAGCGTCGGAGGGGGGGCGGGCGGGACCCAGTACTTC.

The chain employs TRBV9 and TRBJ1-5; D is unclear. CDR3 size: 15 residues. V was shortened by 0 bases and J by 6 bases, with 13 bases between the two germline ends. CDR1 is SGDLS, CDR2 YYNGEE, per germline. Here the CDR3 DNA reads TGTGCCAGCAGCGTAGCTGGGCTGGAAGCTCAGCCCCAGCATTTT. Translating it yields CASSVAGLEAQPQHF.

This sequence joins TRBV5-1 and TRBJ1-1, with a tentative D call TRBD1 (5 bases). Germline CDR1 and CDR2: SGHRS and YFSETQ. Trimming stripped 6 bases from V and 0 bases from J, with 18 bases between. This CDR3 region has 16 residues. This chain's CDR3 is CASTSTPWGVNTEAFF. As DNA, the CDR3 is TGCGCCAGCACCTCCACACCGTGGGGCGTGAACACTGAAGCTTTCTTT.

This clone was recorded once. In nucleotides, the CDR3 is TGTGCCAGCAGTTCGGCAGCGGGGACCTCCTACAATGAGCAGTTCTTC. It is translated as CASSSAAGTSYNEQFF. The chain couples TRBV6-5 to TRBJ2-1, with 7 bases matching TRBD2. Germline assignment: CDR1 MNHEY and CDR2 SVGAGI. This CDR3 is 16 amino acids long. V was clipped by 4 bases and J by 0 bases; unmatched bases: 6.

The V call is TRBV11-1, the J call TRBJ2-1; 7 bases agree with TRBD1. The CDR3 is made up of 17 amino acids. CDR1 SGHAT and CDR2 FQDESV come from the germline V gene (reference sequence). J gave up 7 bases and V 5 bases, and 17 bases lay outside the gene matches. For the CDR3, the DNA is TGTGCCAGCAGCCCCCGTGTAGGGGACAGTGGGATGAATGAGCAGTTCTTC. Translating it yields CASSPRVGDSGMNEQFF.

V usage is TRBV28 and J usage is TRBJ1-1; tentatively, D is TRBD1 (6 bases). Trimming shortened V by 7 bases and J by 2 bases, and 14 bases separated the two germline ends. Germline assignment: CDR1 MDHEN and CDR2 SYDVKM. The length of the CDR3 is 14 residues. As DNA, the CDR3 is TGTGCCAGCACTTCAGGGGTTTTTAACACTGAAGCTTTCTTT. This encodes CASTSGVFNTEAFF.

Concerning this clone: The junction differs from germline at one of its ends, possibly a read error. CDR3 in amino acids: CSSSLMAGNTDTQYF. CDR3 DNA: TGTTCCAGCAGCTTAATGGCGGGAAACACAGATACGCAGTATTTT. The rearrangement joins TRBV7-9 to TRBJ2-3; D may be TRBD2 (6 bases). CDR1 and CDR2 from the germline V gene are SEHNR and FQNEAQ (reference sequence). The CDR3 spans 15 residues.

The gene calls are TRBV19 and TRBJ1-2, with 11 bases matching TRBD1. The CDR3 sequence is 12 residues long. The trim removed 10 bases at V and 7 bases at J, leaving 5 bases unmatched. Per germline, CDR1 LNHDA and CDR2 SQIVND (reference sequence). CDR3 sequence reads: CATRTGGCGYTF. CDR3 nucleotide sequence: TGTGCCACCCGGACAGGGGGCTGTGGCTACACCTTC.

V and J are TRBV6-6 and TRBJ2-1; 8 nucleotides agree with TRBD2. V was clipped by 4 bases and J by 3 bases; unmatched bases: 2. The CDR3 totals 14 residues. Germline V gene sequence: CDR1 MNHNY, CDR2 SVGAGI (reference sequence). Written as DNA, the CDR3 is TGTGCCAGCAGTTCCGGGACTAGCTACAATGAGCAGTTCTTC. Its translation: CASSSGTSYNEQFF.

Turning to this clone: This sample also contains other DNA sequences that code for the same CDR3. The CDR3 loop reads CASSIGLGQETQYF. The DNA for the CDR3 is TGTGCCAGTAGTATTGGACTAGGCCAAGAGACCCAGTACTTC. This chain uses TRBV19 with TRBJ2-5, with TRBD2 matching 7 bases. Germline CDR1 reads LNHDA; CDR2 reads SQIVND (reference sequence). The CDR3 loop spans 14 amino acids. V was pared by 3 bases and J by 1 base, with 2 bases of the junction left unmatched.

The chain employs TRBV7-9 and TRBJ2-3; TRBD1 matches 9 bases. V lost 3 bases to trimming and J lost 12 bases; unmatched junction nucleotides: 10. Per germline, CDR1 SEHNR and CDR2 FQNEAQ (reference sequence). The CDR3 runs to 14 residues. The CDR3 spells CASSFQGLGQGQYF. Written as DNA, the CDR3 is TGTGCCAGCAGCTTCCAGGGCCTGGGACAGGGACAGTATTTT.

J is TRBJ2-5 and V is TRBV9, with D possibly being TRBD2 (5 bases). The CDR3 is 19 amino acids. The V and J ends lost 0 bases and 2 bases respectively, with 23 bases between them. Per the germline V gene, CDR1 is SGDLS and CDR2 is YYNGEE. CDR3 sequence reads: CASSVATRAHPDQQETQYF. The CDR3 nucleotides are TGTGCCAGCAGCGTAGCTACTAGGGCACACCCCGACCAACAAGAGACCCAGTACTTC.